This T cell receptor beta chain was documented in a study of T cell responses to AZD1222 COVID-19 vaccine. Background on the study: Second-dose intervals near 4 or 12 weeks were combined. General study points: The peak T cell response came first, and repertoires were sampled only after it. Within unmutated variant regions lay the reported targets of nearly half of spike-specific TCRs. Possibly, clonal diversity was underestimated; donors were largely white British and included more females.

This CDR3 comprises 15 residues. Germline V CDR1 and CDR2: SGHKS, YYEKEE (reference sequence). V lost 4 bases to trimming and J lost 4 bases, with 17 bases between them. Only in-frame clones appear in the TCRdb table, and some are missing; sequencing was by immunoSEQ multiplex PCR. The sample holds tens of thousands of clones, 90% seen once. Remarks on this clone: Its specificity is not known.

The chain employs TRBV5-5 and TRBJ1-2; D gene uncertain. This receptor was identified in an adult in good health. The sequences come from peripheral blood, collected on day 0 of AZD1222 vaccination. The CDR3 DNA follows: TGTGCCAGCAGCCCCTGGTCGGCGCAGGCCTATGGCTACACCTTC. Translating it yields CASSPWSAQAYGYTF.